Here is one TCR beta chain with its context. The PCR was carried out with 60 Vbeta primers and 13 Jbeta primers. Sequencing was performed with immunoSEQ multiplex PCR; in TCRdb, only in-frame clones are kept and a portion is missing. The table has under 150,000 clones, more than 60% seen once. This entry belongs to a study of cytomegalovirus exposure and HLA in healthy donors. The overall study: An early data release held about 85 million unique TCRs from HLA-typed donors.

The specimen was PBMCs. The clonotype originates from a male donor in good health and CMV-seronegative.

The CDR3 DNA follows: TGTGCCAGCTCACCATATGGACAGACGGATGAAAAACTGTTTTTT. Translating gives CASSPYGQTDEKLFF. The chain recombines TRBV18 with TRBJ1-4; D possibly corresponds to TRBD1 (6 bases). The V gene's germline CDR1 is KGHSH and CDR2 LQKENI. Trimming took 2 bases from V and 6 from J, leaving 13 bases between them. The CDR3 sequence is 15 residues long.